This T cell receptor beta chain stems from a study of T cell changes during pregnancy in multiple sclerosis (dated by TCRdb to between 2018 and 2020). Background for the entire study: Changes in the T cell repertoire over the course of pregnancy were examined in this study in women with multiple sclerosis.

A note on this clone: Its specific antigen is unknown. No base quality information exists; no much larger clone differs at one position.

V is pruned by 4 bases and J by 1 base, leaving 4 bases of the junction without a gene match. CDR1 is given as SGHRS and CDR2 as YFSETQ, both from the germline V gene. The CDR3 goes from the cysteine to the phenylalanine over 14 residues. Kept here is only the CDR3 DNA, which spans 42 bases and is read in frame from base 1. Library generation was performed with the immunoSEQ multiplex PCR assay. Imported from immuneACCESS, the table was reduced by TCRdb to in-frame sequences with V and J called. These copies leave out some clones; in studies compared against another copy, an unresolved V gene accounts for under half, and the cause of the remainder is not known. The sample table shows 75,000 to 80,000 clones, and 70% to 90% are seen once. 1.9% of the sample is in the top ten clones.

The source of this sequence is a female donor with multiple sclerosis, enrolled in a pregnancy study. The chain joins TRBV5-1 to TRBJ1-1, and TRBD1 aligns with 7 junction nucleotides. Sequenced here: peripheral blood, sampled before pregnancy. The DNA is as follows: TGCGCCAGCAGCCCGACAGGGAGGAACACTGAAGCTTTCTTT. Its translation reads: CASSPTGRNTEAFF.